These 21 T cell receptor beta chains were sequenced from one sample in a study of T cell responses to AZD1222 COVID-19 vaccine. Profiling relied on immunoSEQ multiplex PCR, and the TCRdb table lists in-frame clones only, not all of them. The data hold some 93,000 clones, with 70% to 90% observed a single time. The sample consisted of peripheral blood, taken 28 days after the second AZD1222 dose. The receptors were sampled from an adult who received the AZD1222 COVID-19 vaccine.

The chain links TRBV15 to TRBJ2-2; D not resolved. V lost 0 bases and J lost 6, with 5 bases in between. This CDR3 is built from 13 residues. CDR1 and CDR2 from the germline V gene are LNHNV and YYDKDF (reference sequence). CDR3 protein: CATSRETAGELFF. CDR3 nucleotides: TGTGCCACCAGCAGAGAAACCGCCGGGGAGCTGTTTTTT.

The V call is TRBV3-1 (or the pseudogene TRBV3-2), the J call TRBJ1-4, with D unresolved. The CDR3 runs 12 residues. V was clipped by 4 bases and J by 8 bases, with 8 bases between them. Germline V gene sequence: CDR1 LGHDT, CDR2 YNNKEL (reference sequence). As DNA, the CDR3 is TGTGCCAGCAGCCCTGGCAGCGAAAAACTGTTTTTT. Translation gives CASSPGSEKLFF.

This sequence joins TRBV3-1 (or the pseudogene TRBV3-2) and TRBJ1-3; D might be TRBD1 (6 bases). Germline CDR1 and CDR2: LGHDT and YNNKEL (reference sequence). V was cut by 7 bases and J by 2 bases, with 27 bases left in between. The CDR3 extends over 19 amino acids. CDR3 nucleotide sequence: TGTGCCAGCACACCTAATCAAATGGGACCAGGGGAGGCTGGAAACACCATATATTTT. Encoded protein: CASTPNQMGPGEAGNTIYF.

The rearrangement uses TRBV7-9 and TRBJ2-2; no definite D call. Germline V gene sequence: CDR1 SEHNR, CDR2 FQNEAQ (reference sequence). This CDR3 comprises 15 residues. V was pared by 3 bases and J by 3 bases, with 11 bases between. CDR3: CASSFGASHTGELFF. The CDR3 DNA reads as TGTGCCAGCAGCTTTGGAGCGAGTCACACCGGGGAGCTGTTTTTT. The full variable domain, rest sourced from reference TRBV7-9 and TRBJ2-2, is DTGVSQNPRHKITKRGQNVTFRCDPISEHNRLYWYRQTLGQGPEFLTYFQNEAQLEKSRLLSDRFSAERPKGSFSTLEIQRTEQGDSAMYLCASSFGASHTGELFFGEGSRLTVL.

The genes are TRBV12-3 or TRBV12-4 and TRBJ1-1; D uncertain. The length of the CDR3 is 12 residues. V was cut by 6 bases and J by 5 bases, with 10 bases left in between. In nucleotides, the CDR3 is TGTGCCAGCAGGTATGGGTCTACTGAAGCTTTCTTT. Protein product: CASRYGSTEAFF.

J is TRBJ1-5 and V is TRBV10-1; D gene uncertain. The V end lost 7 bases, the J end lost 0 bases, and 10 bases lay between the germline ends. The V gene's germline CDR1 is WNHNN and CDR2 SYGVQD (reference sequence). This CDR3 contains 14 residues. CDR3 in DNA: TGCGCCAGCAAGTCCCCGCGTAGCAATCAGCCCCAGCATTTT. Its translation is CASKSPRSNQPQHF.

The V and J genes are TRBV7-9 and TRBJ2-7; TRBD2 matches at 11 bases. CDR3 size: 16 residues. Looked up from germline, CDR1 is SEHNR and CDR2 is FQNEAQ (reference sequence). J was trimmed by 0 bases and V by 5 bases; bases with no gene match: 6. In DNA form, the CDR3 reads TGTGCCAGCAGCCTCTCTAGCGGGGGGTACTCCTACGAGCAGTACTTC. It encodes CASSLSSGGYSYEQYF.

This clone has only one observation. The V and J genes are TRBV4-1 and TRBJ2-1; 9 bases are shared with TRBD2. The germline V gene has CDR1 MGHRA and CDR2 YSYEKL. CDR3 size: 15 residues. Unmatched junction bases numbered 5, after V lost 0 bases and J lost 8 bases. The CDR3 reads CASSQEPSGIYEQFF. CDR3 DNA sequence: TGCGCCAGCAGCCAAGAGCCTAGCGGGATATATGAGCAGTTCTTC.

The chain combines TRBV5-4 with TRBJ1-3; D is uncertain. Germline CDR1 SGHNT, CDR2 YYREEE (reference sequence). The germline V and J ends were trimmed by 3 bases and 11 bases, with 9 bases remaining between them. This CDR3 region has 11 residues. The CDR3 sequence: CASSSEIAIYF. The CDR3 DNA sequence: TGTGCCAGCAGCTCGGAAATTGCCATATATTTT.

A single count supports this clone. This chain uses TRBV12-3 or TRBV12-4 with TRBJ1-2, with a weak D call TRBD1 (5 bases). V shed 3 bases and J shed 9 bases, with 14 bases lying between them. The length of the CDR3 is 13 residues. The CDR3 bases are TGTGCCAGCAGTTTCAGCCAGGGAGGGAGCTACACCTTC. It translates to CASSFSQGGSYTF.

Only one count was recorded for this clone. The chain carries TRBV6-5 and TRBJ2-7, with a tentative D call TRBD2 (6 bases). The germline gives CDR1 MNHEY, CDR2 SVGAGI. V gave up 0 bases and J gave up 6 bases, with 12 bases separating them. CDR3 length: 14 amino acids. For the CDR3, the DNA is TGTGCCAGCAGTTACTCCCCCGGGGGTGGCGAGCAGTACTTC. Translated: CASSYSPGGGEQYF.

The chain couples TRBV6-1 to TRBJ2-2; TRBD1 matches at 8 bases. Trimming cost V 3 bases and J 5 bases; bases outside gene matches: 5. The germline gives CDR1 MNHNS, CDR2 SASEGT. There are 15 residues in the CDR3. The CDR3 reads CASSESGGITGELFF. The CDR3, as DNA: TGTGCCAGCAGTGAGTCAGGGGGCATTACCGGGGAGCTGTTTTTT.

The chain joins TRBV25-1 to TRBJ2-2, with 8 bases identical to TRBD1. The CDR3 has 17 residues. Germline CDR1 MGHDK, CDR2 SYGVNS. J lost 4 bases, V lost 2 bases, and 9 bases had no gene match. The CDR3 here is CASSEQFRGPGTGELFF. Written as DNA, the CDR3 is TGTGCCAGCAGTGAACAATTCAGGGGGCCGGGCACCGGGGAGCTGTTTTTT.

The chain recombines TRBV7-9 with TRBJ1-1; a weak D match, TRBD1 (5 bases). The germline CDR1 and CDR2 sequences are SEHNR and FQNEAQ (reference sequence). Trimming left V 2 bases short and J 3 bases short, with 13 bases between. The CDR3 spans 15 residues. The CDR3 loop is CASSLMRVGDTEAFF. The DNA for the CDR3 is TGTGCCAGCAGCTTAATGAGGGTGGGGGACACTGAAGCTTTCTTT.

The CDR3 bases are TGTGCCAGCAGTGATCCCTATTACGCGGGAAGCAGCACCGGGGAGCTGTTTTTT. Translated: CASSDPYYAGSSTGELFF. The chain joins TRBV6-1 to TRBJ2-2, with D possibly matching TRBD2 (6 bases). The CDR3 has 18 amino acids. Looked up from germline, CDR1 is MNHNS and CDR2 is SASEGT. Trimming took 3 bases from V and 4 from J, leaving 21 bases between them.

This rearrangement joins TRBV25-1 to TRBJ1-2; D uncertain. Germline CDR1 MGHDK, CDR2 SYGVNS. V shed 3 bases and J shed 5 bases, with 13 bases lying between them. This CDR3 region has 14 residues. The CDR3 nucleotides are TGTGCCAGCAGTGATGGCACGACCGCGTATGGCTACACCTTC. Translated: CASSDGTTAYGYTF.

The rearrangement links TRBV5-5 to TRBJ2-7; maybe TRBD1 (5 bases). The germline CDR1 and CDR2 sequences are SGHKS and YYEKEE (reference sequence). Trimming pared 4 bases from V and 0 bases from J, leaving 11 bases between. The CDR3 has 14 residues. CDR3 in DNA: TGTGCCAGCAGCCAAGACAGTCTCTCCTACGAGCAGTACTTC. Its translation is CASSQDSLSYEQYF.

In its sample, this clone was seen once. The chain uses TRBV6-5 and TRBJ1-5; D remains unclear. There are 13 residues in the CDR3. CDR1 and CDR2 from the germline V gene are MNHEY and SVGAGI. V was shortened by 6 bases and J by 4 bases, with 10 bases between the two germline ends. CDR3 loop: CASSPSLNQPQHF. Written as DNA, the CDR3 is TGTGCCAGCAGCCCCTCCCTTAATCAGCCCCAGCATTTT.

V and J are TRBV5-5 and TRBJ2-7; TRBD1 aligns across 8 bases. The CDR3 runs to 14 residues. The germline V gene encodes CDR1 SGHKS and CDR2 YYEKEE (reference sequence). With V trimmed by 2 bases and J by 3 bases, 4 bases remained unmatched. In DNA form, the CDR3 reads TGTGCCAGCAGCTTCGGACAGGGCTTCTACGAGCAGTACTTC. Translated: CASSFGQGFYEQYF.

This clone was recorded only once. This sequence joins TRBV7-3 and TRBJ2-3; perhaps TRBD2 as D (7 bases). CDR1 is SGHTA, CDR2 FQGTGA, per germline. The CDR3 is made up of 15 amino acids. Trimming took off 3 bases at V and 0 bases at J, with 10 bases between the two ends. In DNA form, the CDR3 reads TGTGCCAGCAGCTTCGGGGGGCTTAGCACAGATACGCAGTATTTT. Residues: CASSFGGLSTDTQYF.

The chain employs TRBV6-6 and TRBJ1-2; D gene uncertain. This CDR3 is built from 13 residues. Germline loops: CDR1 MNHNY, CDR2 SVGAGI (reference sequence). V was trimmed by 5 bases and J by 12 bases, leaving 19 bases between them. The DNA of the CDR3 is TGTGCCAGCAGTCACCGGGTCGACCATGCCCACACCTTC. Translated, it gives CASSHRVDHAHTF.